Listed here are 22 T cell receptor beta chains from one sample, sequenced in a study of blood T cell repertoires in COVID-19. Profiled with immunoSEQ multiplex PCR; TCRdb holds only in-frame clones, not every one. Found here are some 83,000 clones, 80% to 90% of them singletons; the top ten hold approximately 19%. The specimen was peripheral blood. The origin of the receptors is a man older than 75 in a cohort sampled during active COVID-19.

The chain couples TRBV9 to TRBJ2-3; 16 positions agree with TRBD2. V lost 4 bases to trimming and J lost 6 bases; unmatched junction nucleotides: 5. The V gene's germline CDR1 is SGDLS and CDR2 YYNGEE. This CDR3 contains 16 residues. The CDR3 DNA reads TGTGCCAGCAGCTCGGGACTAGCGGGGGGGTACGATACGCAGTATTTT. Its translation: CASSSGLAGGYDTQYF.

In its sample, this clone was seen a few times. The V gene is TRBV21-1, the J gene TRBJ1-1; TRBD1 was called by the table and not checked on the DNA. TRBV21-1 is a recognized pseudogene. The CDR3 is made up of 22 amino acids. CDR3 bases: TGTGCCAGCAGCAAGGAAATCGTTTATGCTTCTCGGACAGGGGCAATGAACACTGAAGCTTTCTTT. Amino acid sequence: CASSKEIVYASRTGAMNTEAFF.

The V call is TRBV29-1, the J call TRBJ1-1; D call uncertain. Trimming pared 3 bases from V and 4 bases from J, leaving 9 bases between. CDR1 is SQVTM, CDR2 ANQGSEA, per germline. CDR3 length: 12 amino acids. The CDR3 sequence: CSVEVSGTEAFF. As DNA, the CDR3 is TGCAGCGTTGAGGTCTCCGGCACTGAAGCTTTCTTT.

This clone appeared a single time. The chain is built from TRBV19 and TRBJ1-5; D is unclear. CDR1 and CDR2 from the germline V gene are LNHDA and SQIVND (reference sequence). CDR3 length equals 12 residues. V gave up 2 bases and J gave up 7 bases, with 6 bases separating them. In DNA form, the CDR3 reads TGTGCCAGTAGTATACCCTTACAGCCCCAGCATTTT. Amino acids: CASSIPLQPQHF.

CDR3 sequence: CASSVVVDTEAFF. DNA for the CDR3: TGTGCCAGCAGCGTAGTAGTTGATACTGAAGCTTTCTTT. V gene TRBV9 combines with J gene TRBJ1-1; D not resolved. This CDR3 contains 13 residues. CDR1 and CDR2 from the germline V gene are SGDLS and YYNGEE. The V end lost 0 bases, the J end lost 5 bases, and 8 bases lay between the germline ends.

The chain combines TRBV2 with TRBJ2-7; D perhaps matches TRBD2 (6 bases). Germline V gene lookup returns CDR1 SNHLY and CDR2 FYNNEI. CDR3 length: 14 amino acids. Trimming removed 7 bases from V and 0 bases from J, with 13 bases in between. CDR3 nucleotides: TGTGCCAGCACTCGCCCCGGGGGCTCCTACGAGCAGTACTTC. It specifies CASTRPGGSYEQYF.

V gene TRBV9 combines with J gene TRBJ1-3; 7 nucleotides agree with TRBD1. The length of the CDR3 is 17 residues. Germline CDR1 and CDR2: SGDLS and YYNGEE. V shed 3 bases and J 0 bases; nucleotides not matched to a gene: 9. For the CDR3, the DNA is TGTGCCAGCAGCGAGCACGGAGGGGGCATCTCTGGAAACACCATATATTTT. Its translation is CASSEHGGGISGNTIYF.

The J gene is TRBJ2-1, the V gene TRBV3-1 (or the pseudogene TRBV3-2); tentative D call: TRBD2 (5 bases). V lost 4 bases and J 10 bases, leaving 8 bases between the germline ends. Germline V gene data show CDR1 as LGHDT and CDR2 as YNNKEL (reference sequence). The CDR3 totals 11 residues. As DNA, the CDR3 is TGTGCCAGCAGCCTCGGGGTGGAGCAGTTCTTC. Its translation is CASSLGVEQFF.

This chain links TRBV21-1 with TRBJ1-6; the table gives TRBD1 as D, unverified against the DNA. TRBV21-1 is reported as a pseudogene. CDR3 length: 16 amino acids. The CDR3 here is CASSDNRRGDNSPLHF. The CDR3 bases are TGTGCCAGCAGCGACAATCGTAGGGGCGATAATTCACCCCTCCACTTT.

The V and J genes are TRBV6-4 and TRBJ1-5; D perhaps matches TRBD1 (6 bases). Germline CDR1 reads MRHNA; CDR2 reads SNTAGT. CDR3 length: 15 amino acids. Trimming removed 9 bases at V and 5 bases at J, with 20 bases between. The CDR3 protein is CARRNRVCNYQPQHF. DNA for the CDR3: TGTGCCAGACGAAACAGGGTTTGTAACTATCAGCCCCAGCATTTT.

This chain connects TRBV18 to TRBJ1-4; maybe TRBD1 (5 bases). V was shortened by 0 bases and J by 3 bases, with 8 bases between the two germline ends. This CDR3 contains 15 residues. Germline V CDR1 and CDR2: KGHSH, LQKENI. CDR3 region: CASSPPSRANEKLFF. The CDR3, as DNA: TGTGCCAGCTCACCACCCAGCAGGGCTAATGAAAAACTGTTTTTT.

J is TRBJ2-4 and V is TRBV7-2; TRBD1 might be the D (6 bases). Germline V lookup: CDR1 SGHTA, CDR2 FQGNSA. V lost 1 base, J lost 7 bases, and 17 bases lay in between. The CDR3 has 16 residues. The CDR3 sequence is CASSLGGTLMGNIQYF. The CDR3 DNA reads as TGTGCCAGCAGCTTAGGAGGGACACTCATGGGGAACATTCAGTACTTC.

The chain is built from TRBV3-1 (or the pseudogene TRBV3-2) and TRBJ2-3; 11 bases match TRBD1. V lost 3 bases to trimming and J lost 6 bases; unmatched junction nucleotides: 5. The CDR3 sequence is 15 residues long. CDR1 LGHDT and CDR2 YNNKEL come from the germline V gene (reference sequence). The CDR3 sequence is CASSQGTGGVDTQYF. In DNA form, the CDR3 reads TGTGCCAGCAGCCAGGGGACAGGGGGTGTGGATACGCAGTATTTT.

This clone was detected only a few times. The chain is built from TRBV18 and TRBJ2-5; a weak D match, TRBD1 (5 bases). The CDR3 length is 15 residues. Between the trimmed V and J ends, which lost 2 bases and 7 bases, there was a span of 17 bases. Germline-derived CDR1 and CDR2 are KGHSH and LQKENI. The CDR3 DNA reads TGTGCCAGCTCACCAGCGGTGTATTCGCAGGGGACCCAGTACTTC. This codes for CASSPAVYSQGTQYF. Full variable domain (missing parts from reference TRBV18 and TRBJ2-5): NAGVMQNPRHLVRRRGQEARLRCSPMKGHSHVYWYRQLPEEGLKFMVYLQKENIIDESGMPKERFSAEFPKEGPSILRIQQVVRGDSAAYFCASSPAVYSQGTQYFGPGTRLLVL.

CDR3 loop: CASSVSGTNEKLFF. CDR3 DNA sequence: TGTGCCAGCAGCGTATCCGGAACTAATGAAAAACTGTTTTTT. This chain links TRBV9 with TRBJ1-4; D not certain. V was trimmed by 1 base and J by 1 base, leaving 5 bases between them. Germline CDR1 and CDR2: SGDLS and YYNGEE. This CDR3 comprises 14 residues.

The rearrangement links TRBV15 to TRBJ2-3; TRBD2 matches 11 bases. CDR3 length: 16 amino acids. Germline values: CDR1 LNHNV, CDR2 YYDKDF (reference sequence). The V and J ends lost 3 bases and 0 bases, in that order; junction bases with no gene match: 2. This chain's CDR3 is CATSRGLAVSTDTQYF. The CDR3 nucleotides read TGTGCCACCAGCAGGGGACTAGCGGTTAGCACAGATACGCAGTATTTT.

The rearrangement uses TRBV7-2 and TRBJ1-5; D may be TRBD1 (6 bases). The CDR3 spans 14 residues. Germline V gene data show CDR1 as SGHTA and CDR2 as FQGNSA. Trimming removed 1 base at V and 3 bases at J, with 7 bases between. This chain's CDR3 is CASSLGQDNQPQHF. The CDR3 coding sequence is TGTGCCAGCAGCTTAGGACAGGACAATCAGCCCCAGCATTTT.

This sequence joins TRBV5-1 and TRBJ2-2; D might be TRBD1 (6 bases). In germline, CDR1 is SGHRS, CDR2 YFSETQ. The CDR3 consists of 14 residues. Trimming stripped 0 bases from V and 6 bases from J, with 9 bases between. This chain's CDR3 is CASSLEDSAGELFF. DNA for the CDR3: TGCGCCAGCAGCTTGGAGGACAGCGCCGGGGAGCTGTTTTTT.

The rearrangement joins TRBV10-3 to TRBJ1-1, with 8 nucleotides matching TRBD1. The CDR3 has 14 amino acids. CDR1 and CDR2 (germline): ENHRY, SYGVKD. Losses at the gene ends were 3 bases for V and 5 bases for J; bases not matched to a gene: 5. CDR3 DNA sequence: TGTGCCATCAGTGAAGACAGGGGATGGACTGAAGCTTTCTTT. Protein sequence: CAISEDRGWTEAFF.

The V call is TRBV10-2, the J call TRBJ1-3; 9 bases line up with TRBD1. CDR3 length: 17 amino acids. V lost 5 bases, J lost 1 base, and 9 bases stayed unmatched. Germline CDR1 is WSHSY and CDR2 is SAAADI. In nucleotides, the CDR3 is TGCGCCAGCAGTAGCTACGCCGGGACAGGGTCTGGAAACACCATATATTTT. It yields the protein CASSSYAGTGSGNTIYF.

The V gene is TRBV3-1 (or the pseudogene TRBV3-2), the J gene TRBJ1-5; D ambiguous. The CDR3 runs to 20 residues. Trimming took 3 bases from V and 0 from J, leaving 24 bases between them. Germline V lookup: CDR1 LGHDT, CDR2 YNNKEL (reference sequence). The CDR3 region has the DNA TGTGCCAGCAGCCACCTCCCCCAGGCGACGATAATAAATAGCAATCAGCCCCAGCATTTT. Its protein product is CASSHLPQATIINSNQPQHF.

The chain has TRBV11-2 and TRBJ2-2; a possible D gene is TRBD1 (5 bases). V gave up 4 bases and J gave up 0 bases, with 18 bases separating them. This CDR3 region has 18 residues. Germline loops: CDR1 SGHAT, CDR2 FQNNGV. The CDR3 here is CASSSFSSRVANTGELFF. The CDR3 region has the DNA TGTGCCAGCAGCTCGTTTAGCTCCAGGGTGGCGAACACCGGGGAGCTGTTTTTT.